One and the same sample provided the 14 T cell receptor beta chains below, sequenced in a study of cytomegalovirus exposure and HLA in healthy donors. PCR amplification relied on 60 Vbeta primers (plus 13 Jbeta primers). Generated by immunoSEQ multiplex PCR, the TCRdb table keeps only in-frame clones and is missing some. The sample yields 80,000 to 100,000 clones, about two thirds seen once. Sequencing was carried out using PBMCs. The receptor set was obtained from a female donor in good health and CMV-seronegative.

This clone has a handful of counts. The V and J genes are TRBV28 and TRBJ1-4; 9 bases fit TRBD1. Germline CDR1 is MDHEN and CDR2 is SYDVKM. The CDR3 extends over 14 amino acids. The V gene end was trimmed by 5 bases and the J gene end by 3 bases; junction bases not matched to a gene: 1. CDR3 residues: CASSRTGANEKLFF. CDR3 in DNA: TGTGCCAGCAGTAGGACAGGGGCTAATGAAAAACTGTTTTTT.

The V gene is TRBV7-6, the J gene TRBJ2-7, with D possibly being TRBD2 (6 bases). Trimming cost V 7 bases and J 7 bases, with 20 bases left between them. The CDR3 sequence is 14 residues long. Germline loops: CDR1 SGHVS, CDR2 FNYEAQ. The CDR3 spells CASNPTLGGEEQYF. CDR3 coding DNA: TGTGCCAGCAACCCAACTCTGGGCGGGGAAGAGCAGTACTTC.

This clone showed up just once. This chain connects TRBV6-5 to TRBJ2-2, with a tentative D call TRBD2 (6 bases). Germline-derived CDR1 and CDR2 are MNHEY and SVGAGI. The CDR3 is made up of 12 amino acids. V lost 2 bases and J 11 bases, leaving 9 bases between the germline ends. CDR3 coding DNA: TGTGCCAGCAGTTACGGGACTGCCGAGCTGTTTTTT. The encoded protein is CASSYGTAELFF.

This chain joins TRBV4-3 and TRBJ2-3, with 9 bases lining up with TRBD2. CDR3 length: 14 residues. J lost 3 bases, V lost 4 bases, and 2 bases had no gene match. Germline CDR1 and CDR2: LGHNA and YSLEER. CDR3 residues: CASSPGLATDTQYF. The CDR3 DNA reads TGCGCCAGCAGCCCCGGACTAGCGACAGATACGCAGTATTTT.

The chain employs TRBV11-2 and TRBJ1-3, with D unresolved. Germline V lookup: CDR1 SGHAT, CDR2 FQNNGV. With 7 bases removed from V and 2 bases from J, the gap between germline ends came to 12 bases. The CDR3 has 14 residues. The CDR3 is CASTGQAPGNTIYF. The CDR3 coding sequence is TGTGCCAGCACTGGCCAGGCCCCTGGAAACACCATATATTTT.

The genes are TRBV6-5 and TRBJ2-1, with a weak D call TRBD2 (5 bases). The germline gives CDR1 MNHEY, CDR2 SVGAGI. The CDR3 loop spans 11 amino acids. Trimming left V 2 bases short and J 10 bases short, with 6 bases between. The CDR3 protein is CASSYGGEQFF. CDR3 DNA sequence: TGTGCCAGCAGTTACGGCGGGGAGCAGTTCTTC.

The CDR3 sequence: CASSEVAEHAAFF. CDR3 bases: TGTGCCAGCAGTGAGGTCGCGGAGCACGCAGCTTTCTTT. The chain carries TRBV6-1 and TRBJ1-1; D gene uncertain. The CDR3 is made up of 13 amino acids. Deletions cut 3 bases from V and 10 bases from J, with 15 bases between. The germline V gene has CDR1 MNHNS and CDR2 SASEGT.

This rearrangement joins TRBV9 to TRBJ1-1, with TRBD1 identical over 7 bases. This CDR3 spans 14 amino acids. Germline CDR1 and CDR2: SGDLS and YYNGEE. V shed 3 bases, J shed 11 bases, and the junction held 13 bases outside the gene matches. The CDR3 coding sequence is TGTGCCAGCAGCGGAAGGGGGCGAAACCGCGATGCTTTCTTT. Translating it yields CASSGRGRNRDAFF. The full variable domain, with the rest looked up from reference TRBV9 and TRBJ1-1, is DSGVTQTPKHLITATGQRVTLRCSPRSGDLSVYWYQQSLDQGLQFLIQYYNGEERAKGNILERFSAQQFPDLHSELNLSSLELGDSALYFCASSGRGRNRDAFFGQGTRLTVV.

The chain uses TRBV28 and TRBJ2-5; TRBD2 agrees at 8 bases. Germline V gene lookup returns CDR1 MDHEN and CDR2 SYDVKM. The CDR3 is made up of 13 amino acids. The V and J ends lost 3 bases and 5 bases, in that order; junction bases with no gene match: 2. The CDR3 coding sequence is TGTGCCAGCAGTTTGCGGGAGGCGGAGACCCAGTACTTC. Translated: CASSLREAETQYF. Complete variable domain (other parts from reference TRBV28 and TRBJ2-5): DVKVTQSSRYLVKRTGEKVFLECVQDMDHENMFWYRQDPGLGLRLIYFSYDVKMKEKGDIPEGYSVSREKKERFSLILESASTNQTSMYLCASSLREAETQYFGPGTRLLVL.

The rearrangement joins TRBV30 to TRBJ2-7; a weak D match, TRBD1 (6 bases). The germline gives CDR1 GTSNPN, CDR2 SVGIG (reference sequence). The germline V and J ends were trimmed by 4 bases and 7 bases, with 20 bases remaining between them. CDR3 size: 14 residues. The CDR3 DNA follows: TGTGCCTGGATACAGGAGACAGGTTCGGGGGAGCAGTACTTC. It encodes CAWIQETGSGEQYF.

The chain employs TRBV30 and TRBJ1-2; D possibly corresponds to TRBD1 (5 bases). This CDR3 is 13 amino acids long. Trimming stripped 4 bases from V and 1 base from J, with 10 bases between. Germline V gene data show CDR1 as GTSNPN and CDR2 as SVGIG (reference sequence). The CDR3 sequence is CAWTLDSNYGYTF. CDR3 DNA: TGTGCCTGGACTTTAGACAGTAACTATGGCTACACCTTC.

This clone was seen more than once but under ten times. The chain uses TRBV5-1 and TRBJ2-1; 10 nucleotides match TRBD1. V gave up 4 bases and J gave up 4 bases; unmatched junction bases: 8. This CDR3 has 16 amino acids. Germline V gene lookup returns CDR1 SGHRS and CDR2 YFSETQ. CDR3 bases: TGCGCCAGCAGCGGGGCACCGGGACAGGGGTACAATGAGCAGTTCTTC. As protein: CASSGAPGQGYNEQFF.

The V and J genes are TRBV20-1 and TRBJ1-2, with D possibly TRBD1 on 6 matching bases. V was clipped by 6 bases and J by 8 bases, with 13 bases between them. The CDR3 is 11 amino acids. Germline V gene lookup returns CDR1 DFQATT and CDR2 SNEGSKA (reference sequence). CDR3 sequence (DNA): TGCAGTGCGAGTAGCGGGGGCGGCTACACCTTC. Translated, it gives CSASSGGGYTF.

This clone was seen only a few times. The rearrangement uses TRBV5-6 and TRBJ2-5; no clear D gene. The CDR3 is 15 amino acids. Deletions cut 1 base from V and 2 bases from J, with 12 bases between. Germline CDR1 is SGHDT and CDR2 is YYEEEE. DNA for the CDR3: TGTGCCAGCAGCTTGACCCTAGAAGATCAAGAGACCCAGTACTTC. This sequence encodes CASSLTLEDQETQYF.